A single sample is the source of the 18 T cell receptor beta chains below, sequenced in a study of T-cell reconstitution after alpha-beta-depleted transplantation in children. A TCRbeta library incorporating unique molecular identifiers was prepared. TCRdb passed the PCR reads through MiXCR, listing each CDR3 protein once. The table has more than 500,000 distinct CDR3 sequences, approximately 10% seen once; the top ten hold 14%. The source was PBMCs, mostly from graft donor cells, collected 180 days after TCRalphabeta/CD19-depleted stem cell transplant. Receptors were obtained from a female patient between 2 and 15 years old who had a stem cell transplant for aplastic anemia, so the T cells may come from the graft donor.

The chain couples TRBV27 to TRBJ2-4; 8 bases are shared with TRBD1. The CDR3 length is 13 residues. V lost 5 bases and J lost 4; bases outside the gene matches: 1. CDR1 and CDR2 (germline): MNHEY, SMNVEV (reference sequence). CDR3 region: CASSGDRKNIQYF. CDR3 DNA: TGTGCCAGCAGTGGGGACAGGAAAAACATTCAGTACTTC.

This clonotype was recorded at least ten times. V usage is TRBV25-1 and J usage is TRBJ2-7, with 8 bases aligning to TRBD1. The CDR3 loop spans 15 amino acids. V shed 9 bases, J shed 1 base, and the junction held 11 bases outside the gene matches. Germline CDR1 reads MGHDK; CDR2 reads SYGVNS. CDR3 amino acids: CARAFRTGLSYEQYF. The CDR3 DNA is TGTGCCAGAGCCTTCCGGACAGGGTTATCCTACGAGCAGTACTTC.

This clonotype was counted a few times. The CDR3 nucleotides are TGTGCCAGCAGCTTGGGCCGCGCAAGCTCTGGAAACACCATATATTTT. Its protein product is CASSLGRASSGNTIYF. The chain recombines TRBV12-3 or TRBV12-4 with TRBJ1-3, with no clear D. The CDR3 consists of 16 residues. V was cut by 6 bases and J by 0 bases, with 15 bases left in between.

The V call is TRBV28, the J call TRBJ1-2; TRBD1 agrees at 7 bases. Germline CDR1 and CDR2: MDHEN and SYDVKM. After removal of 6 bases from V and 6 bases from J, the junction contained 13 bases not matched to a gene. The CDR3 has 15 residues. The CDR3 nucleotides read TGTGCCAGCAGCTTAACAGGGGAGGGAGTTGATGGCTACACCTTC. As protein: CASSLTGEGVDGYTF.

The gene calls are TRBV7-2 and TRBJ2-5; 7 bases are shared with TRBD2. Trimming took 0 bases from V and 4 from J; bases not matched to a gene: 8. There are 16 residues in the CDR3. Germline V lookup: CDR1 SGHTA, CDR2 FQGNSA. Here the CDR3 DNA reads TGTGCCAGCAGCTTAGCTCAGCGGGGCCTAGGAGAGACCCAGTACTTC. This codes for CASSLAQRGLGETQYF.

The CDR3 region has the DNA TGTGCCAGCAGTTTTCTCTCCCACGGGGGGAGCACTGAAGCTTTCTTT. As protein: CASSFLSHGGSTEAFF. The chain has TRBV12-3 or TRBV12-4 and TRBJ1-1; D possibly corresponds to TRBD1 (5 bases). The CDR3 contains 16 residues. V shed 3 bases and J shed 4 bases, with 18 bases lying between them.

The chain links TRBV19 to TRBJ2-1, with D possibly matching TRBD2 (5 bases). This CDR3 has 13 residues. The germline CDR1 and CDR2 sequences are LNHDA and SQIVND (reference sequence). Between the trimmed V and J ends, which lost 3 bases and 10 bases, there was a span of 13 bases. The CDR3 nucleotides are TGTGCCAGTAGTATTAGTCTAGCCGGAGAGCAGTTCTTC. Translation gives CASSISLAGEQFF.

This clonotype occurred many times. The chain combines TRBV6-5 with TRBJ1-2, with 10 bases that match TRBD1. The CDR3 runs to 17 residues. Germline values: CDR1 MNHEY, CDR2 SVGAGI. J was trimmed by 8 bases and V by 7 bases; bases with no gene match: 19. The CDR3 is CASTEGVWDRGPTGYTF. CDR3 nucleotide sequence: TGTGCCAGCACCGAGGGCGTATGGGACAGGGGCCCTACCGGCTACACCTTC.

This clonotype came up a few times. The chain employs TRBV29-1 and TRBJ2-1; perhaps TRBD2 as D (5 bases). This CDR3 comprises 14 residues. Germline CDR1 is SQVTM and CDR2 is ANQGSEA. The V end lost 7 bases, the J end lost 8 bases, and 21 bases lay between the germline ends. CDR3 nucleotides: TGCAGCGCGTCCGACGGGGTCTTTAGGGATGAGCAGTTCTTC. It is translated as CSASDGVFRDEQFF.

This clonotype was detected a few times. The chain uses TRBV20-1 and TRBJ2-4; maybe TRBD2 (5 bases). Germline V gives CDR1 DFQATT, CDR2 SNEGSKA (reference sequence). V lost 8 bases and J 0 bases, leaving 14 bases between the germline ends. CDR3 length: 14 residues. The CDR3 DNA sequence: TGCAGTACGGCCCGGCGGGTAGCCAAAAACATTCAGTACTTC. Translating gives CSTARRVAKNIQYF.

The chain carries TRBV4-2 and TRBJ1-1, with 11 positions matching TRBD1. Germline-derived CDR1 and CDR2 are LGHNA and YNFKEQ. This CDR3 has 16 amino acids. The V and J ends lost 3 bases and 5 bases, in that order; junction bases with no gene match: 8. For the CDR3, the DNA is TGTGCCAGCAGCCACCGGGACAGGGGGTTTAGGACTGAAGCTTTCTTT. The encoded protein is CASSHRDRGFRTEAFF.

This clonotype was detected only a few times. V is TRBV5-1 and J is TRBJ1-4; D not resolved. The CDR3 has 15 residues. Trimming took 0 bases from V and 5 from J, leaving 11 bases between them. The germline V gene has CDR1 SGHRS and CDR2 YFSETQ. For the CDR3, the DNA is TGCGCCAGCAGCTTGGTAGCCGGCTTAAATGAAAAACTGTTTTTT. Protein product: CASSLVAGLNEKLFF.

The J gene is TRBJ2-7, the V gene TRBV7-2; D gene uncertain. This CDR3 has 14 amino acids. Germline values: CDR1 SGHTA, CDR2 FQGNSA. Trimming took 7 bases from V and 2 from J, leaving 15 bases between them. The CDR3 reads CASTLALTTYEQYF. CDR3 bases: TGTGCCAGCACCTTGGCGTTGACCACCTACGAGCAGTACTTC.

There are a few counts of this clonotype. This rearrangement joins TRBV9 to TRBJ2-7; D is possibly TRBD1 (5 bases). This CDR3 has 12 amino acids. The germline gives CDR1 SGDLS, CDR2 YYNGEE. Trimming removed 2 bases from V and 6 bases from J, with 9 bases in between. As DNA, the CDR3 is TGTGCCAGCAGCGTTCGCAGGGTCGAGCAGTACGTC. Protein product: CASSVRRVEQYV.

This clonotype was detected many times. This CDR3 is CASSPKTTGGIMVNEQFF. The CDR3 coding sequence is TGTGCCAGCAGCCCAAAAACTACAGGGGGTATAATGGTAAATGAGCAGTTCTTC. The V gene is TRBV7-3, the J gene TRBJ2-1; TRBD1 agrees at 8 bases. The V and J ends lost 5 bases and 7 bases, in that order; junction bases with no gene match: 19. Per the germline V gene, CDR1 is SGHTA and CDR2 is FQGTGA. This CDR3 is 18 amino acids long.

The V call is TRBV11-2, the J call TRBJ2-3, with TRBD2 as a possible D gene (5 bases). Germline V CDR1 and CDR2: SGHAT, FQNNGV. This CDR3 contains 17 residues. The germline V and J ends were trimmed by 4 bases and 0 bases, with 17 bases remaining between them. The CDR3 DNA sequence: TGTGCCAGCAGCTCGTACAAAGGGAGTCGGAGCACAGATACGCAGTATTTT. It yields the protein CASSSYKGSRSTDTQYF.

The rearrangement uses TRBV20-1 and TRBJ2-3; 10 positions agree with TRBD2. This CDR3 region has 15 residues. V dropped 5 bases and J dropped 0; count of bases not matched to a gene: 5. Per germline, CDR1 DFQATT and CDR2 SNEGSKA (reference sequence). The CDR3 protein is CSAPQTSGSTDTQYF. As DNA, the CDR3 is TGCAGTGCTCCCCAGACTAGCGGGAGCACAGATACGCAGTATTTT.

This clonotype was detected many times. The V gene is TRBV28, the J gene TRBJ2-5; 13 bases match TRBD2. With 6 bases clipped from V and 1 base from J, the junction kept 5 bases outside the gene matches. The CDR3 runs to 16 residues. Per the germline V gene, CDR1 is MDHEN and CDR2 is SYDVKM. CDR3 loop: CASRVGTSGAQETQYF. The CDR3, as DNA: TGTGCCAGCAGGGTCGGGACTAGCGGGGCCCAAGAGACCCAGTACTTC.